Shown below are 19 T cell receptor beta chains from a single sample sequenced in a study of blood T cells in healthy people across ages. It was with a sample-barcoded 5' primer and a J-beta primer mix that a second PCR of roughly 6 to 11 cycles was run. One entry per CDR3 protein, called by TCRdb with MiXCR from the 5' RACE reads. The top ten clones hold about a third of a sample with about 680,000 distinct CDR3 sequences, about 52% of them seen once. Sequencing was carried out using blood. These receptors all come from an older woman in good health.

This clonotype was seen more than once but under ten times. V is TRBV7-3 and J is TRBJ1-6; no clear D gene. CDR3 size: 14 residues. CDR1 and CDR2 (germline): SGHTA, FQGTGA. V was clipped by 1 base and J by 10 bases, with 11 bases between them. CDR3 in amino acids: CASSLNPLPSPLHF. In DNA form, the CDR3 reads TGTGCCAGCAGCTTAAATCCACTTCCCTCACCCCTCCACTTT.

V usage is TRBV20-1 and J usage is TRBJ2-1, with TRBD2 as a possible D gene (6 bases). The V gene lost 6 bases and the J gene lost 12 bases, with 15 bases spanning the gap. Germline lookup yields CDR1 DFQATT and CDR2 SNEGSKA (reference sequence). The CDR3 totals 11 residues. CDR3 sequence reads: CSATGSSGQFF. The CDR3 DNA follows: TGCAGTGCAACCGGGAGCAGTGGGCAGTTCTTC.

CDR3 residues: CASSYSAAEQYF. Here the CDR3 DNA reads TGTGCCAGCAGCTATTCAGCAGCCGAGCAGTACTTC. This chain links TRBV11-2 with TRBJ2-7, with no clear D. The germline CDR1 and CDR2 sequences are SGHAT and FQNNGV. CDR3 length: 12 residues. V was clipped by 4 bases and J by 6 bases, with 10 bases between them.

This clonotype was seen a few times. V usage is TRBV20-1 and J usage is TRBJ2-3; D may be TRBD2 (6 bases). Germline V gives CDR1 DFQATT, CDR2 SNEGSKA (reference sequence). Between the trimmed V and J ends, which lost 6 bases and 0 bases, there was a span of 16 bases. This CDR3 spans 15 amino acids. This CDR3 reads CSAALAVSSTDTQYF. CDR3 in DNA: TGCAGTGCCGCCTTAGCGGTATCTAGCACAGATACGCAGTATTTT.

The CDR3 DNA reads TGTGCCAGCAGTGACTTAGGGGGAAGTAGCACAGATACGCAGTATTTT. Its protein product is CASSDLGGSSTDTQYF. The chain carries TRBV6-4 and TRBJ2-3; perhaps TRBD1 as D (6 bases). The CDR3 extends over 16 amino acids. Germline V gene data show CDR1 as MRHNA and CDR2 as SNTAGT. V dropped 1 base and J dropped 0 bases, with 11 bases sitting between them.

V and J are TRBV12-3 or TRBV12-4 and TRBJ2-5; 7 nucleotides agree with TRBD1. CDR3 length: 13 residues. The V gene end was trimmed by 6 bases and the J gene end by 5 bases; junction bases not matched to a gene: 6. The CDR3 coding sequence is TGTGCCAGCAGCAGAGACAGGGCCGAGACCCAGTACTTC. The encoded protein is CASSRDRAETQYF.

This CDR3 is CASSLERYQETQYF. The CDR3 bases are TGCGCCAGCAGCTTGGAACGATATCAAGAGACCCAGTACTTC. The V call is TRBV5-1, the J call TRBJ2-5; D uncertain. From germline, CDR1 is SGHRS and CDR2 YFSETQ. V dropped 0 bases and J dropped 2 bases, with 8 bases sitting between them. The CDR3 sequence is 14 residues long.

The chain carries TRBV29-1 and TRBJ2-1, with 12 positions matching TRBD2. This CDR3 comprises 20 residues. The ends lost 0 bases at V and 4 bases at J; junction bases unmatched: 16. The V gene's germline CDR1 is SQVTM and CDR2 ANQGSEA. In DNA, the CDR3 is TGCAGCGTTGAAGATTATGCTAGCGGGAGGGCCACGTTAGGGTACAATGAGCAGTTCTTC. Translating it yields CSVEDYASGRATLGYNEQFF.

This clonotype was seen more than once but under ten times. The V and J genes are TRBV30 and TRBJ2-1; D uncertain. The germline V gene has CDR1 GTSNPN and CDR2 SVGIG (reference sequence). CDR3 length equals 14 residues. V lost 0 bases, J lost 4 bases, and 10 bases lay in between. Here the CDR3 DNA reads TGTGCCTGGAGTGTAGGGTCAGGTTACAATGAGCAGTTCTTC. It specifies CAWSVGSGYNEQFF.

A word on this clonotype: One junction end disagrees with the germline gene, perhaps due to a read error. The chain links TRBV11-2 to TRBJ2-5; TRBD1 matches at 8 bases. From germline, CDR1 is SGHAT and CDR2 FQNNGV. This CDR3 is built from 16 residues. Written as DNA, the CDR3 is TGTGCCAGCAGCCGCCGCCTGGACAGGGAACAAGAGGCCCAGTACTTC. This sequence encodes CASSRRLDREQEAQYF.

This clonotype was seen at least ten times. CDR3 bases: TGTGCCAGCAGTTACCGGCTAGGCAAGGAGCAGTTCTTC. It translates to CASSYRLGKEQFF. V is TRBV6-5 and J is TRBJ2-1; D unclear. V dropped 2 bases and J dropped 10 bases, with 12 bases sitting between them. CDR3 size: 13 residues. Germline CDR1 and CDR2: MNHEY and SVGAGI.

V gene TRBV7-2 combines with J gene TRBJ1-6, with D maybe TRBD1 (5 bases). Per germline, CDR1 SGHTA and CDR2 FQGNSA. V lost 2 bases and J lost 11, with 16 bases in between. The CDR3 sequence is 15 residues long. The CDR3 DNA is TGTGCCAGCAGCTTATCTGGCAGGGTAGTTGCACCCCTCCACTTT. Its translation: CASSLSGRVVAPLHF.

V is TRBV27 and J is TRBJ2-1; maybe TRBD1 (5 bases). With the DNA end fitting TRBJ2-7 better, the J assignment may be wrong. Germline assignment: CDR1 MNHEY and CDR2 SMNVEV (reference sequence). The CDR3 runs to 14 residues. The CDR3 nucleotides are TGTGCCAGCAAGCCGGCACAGGCGTTATACGAGCAGTACTTC. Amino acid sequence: CASKPAQALYEQYF.

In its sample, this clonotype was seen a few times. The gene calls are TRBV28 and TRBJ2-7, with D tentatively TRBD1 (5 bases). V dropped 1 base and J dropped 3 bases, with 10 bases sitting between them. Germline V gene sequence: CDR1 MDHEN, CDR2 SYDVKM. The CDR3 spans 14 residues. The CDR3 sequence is CASSLYTGHYEQYF. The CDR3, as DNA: TGTGCCAGCAGTTTATATACAGGACACTACGAGCAGTACTTC.

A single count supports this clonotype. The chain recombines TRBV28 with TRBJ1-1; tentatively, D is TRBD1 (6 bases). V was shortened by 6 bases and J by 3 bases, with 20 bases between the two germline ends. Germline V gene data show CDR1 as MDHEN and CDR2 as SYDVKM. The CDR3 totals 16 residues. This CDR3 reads CASRPRQDLSYTEAFF. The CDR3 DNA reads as TGTGCCAGCAGGCCCAGACAGGATCTGTCGTACACTGAAGCTTTCTTT.

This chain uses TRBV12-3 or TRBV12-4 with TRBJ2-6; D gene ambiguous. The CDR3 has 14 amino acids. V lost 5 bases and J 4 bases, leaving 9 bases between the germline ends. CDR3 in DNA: TGTGCCAGCAGTCCCCTAGAAGGGGCCAACGTCCTGACTTTC. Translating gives CASSPLEGANVLTF.

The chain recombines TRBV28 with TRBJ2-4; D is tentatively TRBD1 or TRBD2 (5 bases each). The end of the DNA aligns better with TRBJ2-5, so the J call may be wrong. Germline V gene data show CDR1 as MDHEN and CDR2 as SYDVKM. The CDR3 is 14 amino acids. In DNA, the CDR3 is TGTGCCAACAGCCCCCGGGGCGTCCAAGAGACCCAGTACTTC. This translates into CANSPRGVQETQYF.

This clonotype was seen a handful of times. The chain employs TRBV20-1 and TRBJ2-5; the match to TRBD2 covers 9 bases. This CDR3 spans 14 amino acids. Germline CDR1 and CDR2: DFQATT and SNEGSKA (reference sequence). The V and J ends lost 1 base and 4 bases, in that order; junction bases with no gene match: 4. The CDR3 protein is CSARAGSGRETQYF. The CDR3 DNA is TGCAGTGCTAGAGCGGGTAGCGGGAGAGAGACCCAGTACTTC.

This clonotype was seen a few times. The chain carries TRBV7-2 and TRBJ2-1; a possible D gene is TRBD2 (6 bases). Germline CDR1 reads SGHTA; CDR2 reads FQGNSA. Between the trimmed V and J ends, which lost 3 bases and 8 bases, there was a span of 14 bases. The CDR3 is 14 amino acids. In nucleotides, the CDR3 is TGTGCCAGCAGCTTCGGAGGGAGTCTCTATGAGCAGTTCTTC. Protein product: CASSFGGSLYEQFF.